These 25 T cell receptor beta chains were sequenced from one sample in a study of cytotoxic CD8 clonotypes in ibrutinib-treated CLL (dated by TCRdb to about 2021). The library relied on the immunoSEQ multiplex PCR assay. The table comes from immuneACCESS by way of TCRdb, which keeps in-frame sequences with V and J called. Part of the clones is missing from these tables; in studies checked, under half for an unresolved V gene and the rest for unknown reasons. This sample has tens of thousands of clones in its table, and about 70% of those were observed once. 9.5% to 15% of the sample belongs to the ten largest clones. Sample time point, as interpreted from the label and publication: about eleven months on ibrutinib. Source: PBMCs, taken after 12 months of ibrutinib treatment. The receptors were sampled from a human donor with chronic lymphocytic leukemia.

The chain combines TRBV25-1 with TRBJ1-2, with 12 bases that match TRBD1. From germline, CDR1 is MGHDK and CDR2 SYGVNS. The CDR3 totals 16 residues. The J segment lost 10 bases and the V segment lost 4 bases, leaving 13 bases of the junction unmatched. CDR3 bases: TGTGCCAGCAGTGGCCGGGACAGGGGGCCTCGCGACCTCTACACCTTC. As protein: CASSGRDRGPRDLYTF.

The chain uses TRBV7-8 and TRBJ1-1, with D possibly matching TRBD1 (6 bases). Germline CDR1 reads SGHVS; CDR2 reads FQNEAQ. CDR3 length: 16 residues. V was trimmed by 8 bases and J by 0 bases, leaving 19 bases between them. The CDR3, as DNA: TGTGCCAGCGTCCTAACAGGGCCCCAGATGAACACTGAAGCTTTCTTT. This gives the protein CASVLTGPQMNTEAFF.

The chain couples TRBV30 to TRBJ2-1, with 7 bases matching TRBD1. V gave up 3 bases and J gave up 2 bases; unmatched junction bases: 7. The CDR3 runs to 15 residues. Looked up from germline, CDR1 is GTSNPN and CDR2 is SVGIG (reference sequence). The CDR3 region has the DNA TGTGCCTGGAGCCGGGACAGCAACCCCTACAATGAGCAGTTCTTC. Amino acid sequence: CAWSRDSNPYNEQFF. Using reference TRBV30 and TRBJ2-1 for the parts outside the CDR3, the full variable domain is SQTIHQWPATLVQPVGSPLSLECTVEGTSNPNLYWYRQAAGRGLQLLFYSVGIGQISSEVPQNLSASRPQDRQFILSSKKLLLSDSGFYLCAWSRDSNPYNEQFFGPGTRLTVL.

CDR3 protein: CSVMVSGANVLTF. CDR3 DNA sequence: TGCAGCGTCATGGTCTCTGGGGCCAACGTCCTGACTTTC. The chain uses TRBV29-1 and TRBJ2-6; D is unresolved. The CDR3 consists of 13 residues. The germline V gene has CDR1 SQVTM and CDR2 ANQGSEA. Trimming shortened V by 6 bases and J by 0 bases, and 6 bases separated the two germline ends.

The chain couples TRBV6-6 to TRBJ1-5; D remains unclear. Per the germline V gene, CDR1 is MNHNY and CDR2 is SVGAGI (reference sequence). CDR3 length equals 15 residues. The V end was cut by 0 bases, the J end by 6 bases, with 12 bases between. The DNA for the CDR3 is TGTGCCAGCAGTTACTCGACCGGTTTGGGTCAGCCCCAGCATTTT. Protein sequence: CASSYSTGLGQPQHF.

The chain recombines TRBV18 with TRBJ1-1, with D uncertain. The CDR3 has 16 amino acids. V was trimmed by 3 bases and J by 1 base, leaving 15 bases between them. The germline gives CDR1 KGHSH, CDR2 LQKENI. The CDR3 region has the DNA TGTGCCAGCTCACCTCTTTCGGGGTCAGGGAACACTGAAGCTTTCTTT. As protein: CASSPLSGSGNTEAFF.

This clone was counted between two and nine times. V usage is TRBV30 and J usage is TRBJ1-2; D gene uncertain. The germline V gene encodes CDR1 GTSNPN and CDR2 SVGIG (reference sequence). This CDR3 contains 12 residues. Trimming removed 5 bases at V and 1 base at J, with 8 bases between. The CDR3 is CAWSDGNYGYTF. The CDR3 nucleotides read TGTGCCTGGTCGGACGGTAACTATGGCTACACCTTC. The entire variable domain, with the rest obtained from reference TRBV30 and TRBJ1-2, is as follows: SQTIHQWPATLVQPVGSPLSLECTVEGTSNPNLYWYRQAAGRGLQLLFYSVGIGQISSEVPQNLSASRPQDRQFILSSKKLLLSDSGFYLCAWSDGNYGYTFGSGTRLTVV.

The V and J genes are TRBV5-6 and TRBJ1-2; maybe TRBD1 (5 bases). Germline lookup yields CDR1 SGHDT and CDR2 YYEEEE. The CDR3 sequence is 16 residues long. The ends were cut back, 0 bases at V and 5 bases at J, with 17 bases in the middle. The CDR3 protein is CASSLAAGGRGYGYTF. For the CDR3, the DNA is TGTGCCAGCAGCTTGGCTGCCGGGGGGAGAGGATATGGCTACACCTTC.

The genes are TRBV6-5 and TRBJ1-6; unclear D gene. The length of the CDR3 is 15 residues. Germline V lookup: CDR1 MNHEY, CDR2 SVGAGI. Between the trimmed V and J ends, which lost 6 bases and 6 bases, there was a span of 15 bases. DNA for the CDR3: TGTGCCAGCAGACCACAGAGCCCATTTAATTCACCCCTCCACTTT. Translated, it gives CASRPQSPFNSPLHF.

CDR3: CASSLRVNYGYTF. CDR3 nucleotides: TGTGCCAGCAGCCTCCGGGTAAACTATGGCTACACCTTC. The chain is built from TRBV27 and TRBJ1-2; D not certain. Deletions cut 6 bases from V and 2 bases from J, with 10 bases between. Germline loops: CDR1 MNHEY, CDR2 SMNVEV (reference sequence). The CDR3 is 13 amino acids.

The chain links TRBV18 to TRBJ1-1, with D perhaps matching TRBD1 (6 bases). Trimming shortened V by 2 bases and J by 7 bases, and 11 bases separated the two germline ends. The V gene's germline CDR1 is KGHSH and CDR2 LQKENI. The CDR3 consists of 13 residues. CDR3 nucleotides: TGTGCCAGCTCACCAGAGTCCAGGGGTGAAGCTTTCTTT. This gives the protein CASSPESRGEAFF.

The chain recombines TRBV5-1 with TRBJ1-1, with D perhaps matching TRBD1 (6 bases). CDR3 length equals 16 residues. Trimming took off 4 bases at V and 0 bases at J, with 16 bases between the two ends. CDR1 and CDR2 (germline): SGHRS, YFSETQ. CDR3 in amino acids: CASSTGQPNVNTEAFF. CDR3 sequence (DNA): TGCGCCAGCAGCACTGGACAGCCAAACGTGAACACTGAAGCTTTCTTT.

This chain links TRBV5-6 with TRBJ2-3; 11 nucleotides agree with TRBD2. The CDR3 is 17 residues long. Germline V CDR1 and CDR2: SGHDT, YYEEEE. V was pared by 1 base and J by 0 bases, with 4 bases of the junction left unmatched. Written as DNA, the CDR3 is TGTGCCAGCAGCTTGCTGACTAGCGGGACTAGCACAGATACGCAGTATTTT. Translating it yields CASSLLTSGTSTDTQYF.

The chain joins TRBV5-1 to TRBJ2-2, with D possibly being TRBD2 (6 bases). From germline, CDR1 is SGHRS and CDR2 YFSETQ. The CDR3 runs to 15 residues. V shed 4 bases and J shed 1 base, with 11 bases lying between them. Here the CDR3 DNA reads TGCGCCAGCAGCCCCGGAGGGAGGAACACCGGGGAGCTGTTTTTT. Protein sequence: CASSPGGRNTGELFF.

The chain couples TRBV11-2 to TRBJ2-3, with D possibly TRBD1 on 6 matching bases. V lost 3 bases to trimming and J lost 2 bases, with 12 bases between them. Germline V lookup: CDR1 SGHAT, CDR2 FQNNGV. The CDR3 sequence is 15 residues long. CDR3 protein: CASSFRDTSTDTQYF. CDR3 nucleotides: TGTGCCAGCAGCTTCCGGGACACCTCCACAGATACGCAGTATTTT. The full variable domain, its missing parts supplied by reference TRBV11-2 and TRBJ2-3, is EAGVAQSPRYKIIEKRQSVAFWCNPISGHATLYWYQQILGQGPKLLIQFQNNGVVDDSQLPKDRFSAERLKGVDSTLKIQPAKLEDSAVYLCASSFRDTSTDTQYFGPGTRLTVL.

In its sample, this clone was seen once. The chain joins TRBV2 to TRBJ2-6; D is perhaps TRBD2 (5 bases). Between the trimmed V and J ends, which lost 0 bases and 2 bases, there was a span of 8 bases. From germline, CDR1 is SNHLY and CDR2 FYNNEI. CDR3 length: 16 residues. The CDR3 here is CASSEATRAGANVLTF. The CDR3 coding sequence is TGTGCCAGCAGTGAAGCGACGCGGGCTGGGGCCAACGTCCTGACTTTC.

The V call is TRBV6-4, the J call TRBJ1-1; 8 nucleotides agree with TRBD1. J was trimmed by 3 bases and V by 6 bases; bases with no gene match: 3. The V gene's germline CDR1 is MRHNA and CDR2 SNTAGT. The length of the CDR3 is 13 residues. DNA for the CDR3: TGTGCCAGCAGGAAACAGGGGGACACTGAAGCTTTCTTT. Its protein is CASRKQGDTEAFF.

The chain uses TRBV30 and TRBJ2-7; D possibly corresponds to TRBD1 (5 bases). With 8 bases removed from V and 1 base from J, the gap between germline ends came to 9 bases. Germline assignment: CDR1 GTSNPN and CDR2 SVGIG (reference sequence). CDR3 length: 11 amino acids. The CDR3: CAQGRSYEQYF. In DNA form, the CDR3 reads TGTGCCCAGGGCAGGTCCTACGAGCAGTACTTC.

The CDR3 reads CASSIGQGSYEQYF. CDR3 in DNA: TGTGCCAGTAGTATAGGACAGGGATCCTACGAGCAGTACTTC. The J gene is TRBJ2-7, the V gene TRBV19; 7 positions match TRBD1. The CDR3 is 14 residues long. In germline, CDR1 is LNHDA, CDR2 SQIVND (reference sequence). V was pared by 1 base and J by 1 base, with 1 base of the junction left unmatched.

This chain links TRBV7-2 with TRBJ2-2; D is uncertain. Trimming removed 10 bases at V and 7 bases at J, with 16 bases between. Germline V gene lookup returns CDR1 SGHTA and CDR2 FQGNSA. The CDR3 is made up of 13 amino acids. The DNA of the CDR3 is TGTGCCACTACCGCGACGGGTGGCGGGGAGCTGTTTTTT. Protein: CATTATGGGELFF.

The CDR3 nucleotides are TGCGCCAGCAGCTTGGATTTGGGGGTCGCCTATGGCTACACCTTC. This translates into CASSLDLGVAYGYTF. The chain combines TRBV5-1 with TRBJ1-2; D might be TRBD1 (5 bases). V was pared by 0 bases and J by 4 bases, with 13 bases between. The CDR3 sequence is 15 residues long. The V gene's germline CDR1 is SGHRS and CDR2 YFSETQ.

This clone was seen once. The V call is TRBV19, the J call TRBJ1-1; D remains ambiguous. The CDR3 length is 16 residues. The V end was cut by 0 bases, the J end by 0 bases, with 11 bases between. Germline V gives CDR1 LNHDA, CDR2 SQIVND (reference sequence). CDR3 DNA: TGTGCCAGTAGTATAGATGTTACAGCCCTGAACACTGAAGCTTTCTTT. Amino acids: CASSIDVTALNTEAFF.

The CDR3, as DNA: TGTGCCAGCACCAGACAGGTGGGCTATGGCTACACCTTC. It encodes CASTRQVGYGYTF. The chain carries TRBV27 and TRBJ1-2; D is possibly TRBD1 (6 bases). Germline V gene data show CDR1 as MNHEY and CDR2 as SMNVEV (reference sequence). There are 13 residues in the CDR3. The V end was cut by 7 bases, the J end by 4 bases, with 13 bases between.

J is TRBJ2-7 and V is TRBV6-1; 7 bases align to TRBD1. Germline V gives CDR1 MNHNS, CDR2 SASEGT. Trimming at V came to 7 bases and at J to 0 bases, leaving 9 bases not matched to a gene. This CDR3 comprises 15 residues. This CDR3 is CASTPRGQASYEQYF. Here the CDR3 DNA reads TGTGCCAGCACCCCAAGAGGACAGGCCTCCTACGAGCAGTACTTC.

The V and J genes are TRBV5-8 and TRBJ1-6, with 7 bases lining up with TRBD1. Germline values: CDR1 SGHTS, CDR2 YDEGEE. Unmatched junction bases numbered 3, after V lost 0 bases and J lost 9 bases. The CDR3 has 14 amino acids. The CDR3 DNA is TGTGCCAGCAGCTTGGACAGGGGCCGTTCACCCCTCCACTTT. Amino acid sequence: CASSLDRGRSPLHF.